This T cell receptor (beta chain) is drawn from a study of T cell changes during pregnancy in multiple sclerosis. Losses at the gene ends were 6 bases for V and 8 bases for J; bases not matched to a gene: 9. CDR3 length equals 15 residues. Germline CDR1 KGHSH, CDR2 LQKENI. The method was immunoSEQ multiplex PCR; TCRdb's version includes in-frame clones alone and lacks a portion of them. The table has tens of thousands of clones, 90% to 95% seen once; the top ten hold about 0.32%. The J gene is TRBJ2-3, the V gene TRBV18, with 12 bases lining up with TRBD1. The specimen was CD4+ T cells from peripheral blood mononuclear cells, collected after pregnancy. The sequence came from a female donor with multiple sclerosis, enrolled in a pregnancy study. CDR3 loop: CASSPGTGGGGTQYF. The CDR3 DNA is TGTGCCAGCTCCCCCGGGACAGGGGGCGGAGGTACGCAGTATTTT.